The rows below give T cell receptor beta chains drawn from one sample of a study of blood T cells in healthy people across ages. One entry per CDR3 protein results from TCRdb running MiXCR on the 5' RACE reads. The sample shows about 380,000 distinct CDR3 sequences, 50% to 60% of them seen only once. The sample comprised blood. These receptors all stem from a man in his 60s in good health. The CDR3 runs from the conserved cysteine through the conserved F or W. D genes are given only for firm matches. Only part of the rows carry a size: once, few, many, or a class if the clone is expanded.

TRBJ1-1 | . | TRBV7-2 | . | 14 | TGTGCCAGCAGCTTAGGTCGTCGGAACACTGAAGCTTTCTTT | CASSLGRRNTEAFF
TRBJ1-1 | . | TRBV24-1 | . | 14 | TGTGCCACCAGTGATCCACGGCTCGGAGGAGAAGCTTTCTTT | CATSDPRLGGEAFF
TRBJ2-7 | many | TRBV28 | TRBD2 | 15 | TGTGCCAGCAGTCCAAGCGGGAGTGAATCCTACGAGCAGTACTTC | CASSPSGSESYEQYF
TRBJ2-3 | . | TRBV28 | . | 15 | TGTGCCAGCACCAGAGGGGGACCTAGCACAGATACGCAGTATTTT | CASTRGGPSTDTQYF
TRBJ2-5 | . | TRBV21-1 | . | 14 | TGTGCCAGCAGCACACCTGCGGGGGCAGAGACCCAGTACTTC | CASSTPAGAETQYF
TRBJ2-5 | . | TRBV4-3 | . | 15 | TGCGCCAGCAGCCAAGACTGGAGGGTTCAAGAGACCCAGTACTTC | CASSQDWRVQETQYF
TRBJ2-7 | many | TRBV3-1 | TRBD1 | 16 | TGTGCCAGCAGCCACCCAGAAGGGACAGACTCCTACGAGCAGTACTTC | CASSHPEGTDSYEQYF
TRBJ2-4 | few | TRBV4-2 | . | 19 | TGTGCCAGCAGCCCGCGGGCCAAGCTTAATGCTCTAGCCAAAAACATTCAGTACTTC | CASSPRAKLNALAKNIQYF
TRBJ2-5 | few | TRBV29-1 | TRBD2 | 14 | TGCAGCGGTACTAGCGGGAGTAGAAAAGAGACCCAGTACTTC | CSGTSGSRKETQYF
TRBJ1-1 | . | TRBV12-5 | . | 14 | TGTGCTAGTGGTCCGATTGACAAGAACACTGAAGCTTTCTTT | CASGPIDKNTEAFF
TRBJ2-2 | . | TRBV12-3/TRBV12-4 | . | 12 | TGTGCCAGCAGTTTCCAGACCGGGGAGCTGTTTTTT | CASSFQTGELFF
TRBJ2-6 | . | TRBV28 | . | 17 | TGTGCCAGCAGTTTAGAGGCAGGGCTCTCTGGGGCCAACGTCCTGACTTTC | CASSLEAGLSGANVLTF
TRBJ1-1 | . | TRBV12-3/TRBV12-4 | . | 11 | TGTGCCAGCGGGGTGAGCACTGAAGCTTTCTTT | CASGVSTEAFF
TRBJ2-5 | . | TRBV7-2 | . | 13 | TGTGCCAGCAGCTTCCAGCGGGAAGAGACCCAGTACTTC | CASSFQREETQYF
TRBJ2-7 | . | TRBV7-8 | TRBD1 | 16 | TGTGCCAGCAGCTTAGGGACAGGGGCTTATATCGCCGAGCAGTACTTC | CASSLGTGAYIAEQYF
TRBJ2-3 | few | TRBV11-2 | . | 16 | TGTGCCAGCAGCTTAGGGGGGAAGGGGGCGGGGAAGACGCAGTATTTT | CASSLGGKGAGKTQYF
TRBJ2-6 | . | TRBV13 | . | 16 | TGTGCCAGCAGCTTAAGTCGGACCCCTGGGGCCAACGTCCTGACTTTC | CASSLSRTPGANVLTF
TRBJ2-7 | . | TRBV6-5 | TRBD1 | 14 | TGTGCCAGTGTCAAGGACAGGTCCTACAATGAGCAGTACTTC | CASVKDRSYNEQYF
TRBJ2-3 | . | TRBV24-1 | TRBD1 | 15 | TGTGCCACCAGCGACAGGGGACGGGCCACAGATACGCAGTATTTT | CATSDRGRATDTQYF
TRBJ2-1 | few | TRBV3-1 | TRBD2 | 15 | TGTGCCAGCAGCCAAGGACTAGCGGGGGGGAATGAGCAGTTCTTC | CASSQGLAGGNEQFF
TRBJ2-5 | few | TRBV29-1 | . | 11 | TGCAGCGTCTTACAGTCGGAGACCCAGTACTTC | CSVLQSETQYF
TRBJ2-5 | few | TRBV11-3 | . | 13 | TGTGCCAGCAGCCCTGCCTGGCAAGAGACCCAGTACTTC | CASSPAWQETQYF
TRBJ2-1 | . | TRBV10-3 | . | 14 | TGTGCCATCAGCGCGGGACAGACCTACAATGAGCAGTTCTTC | CAISAGQTYNEQFF
TRBJ1-5 | . | TRBV7-6 | . | 14 | TGTGCCAGCAGCTTAGTCAGGGGCGATCAGCCCCAGCATTTT | CASSLVRGDQPQHF
TRBJ2-3 | few | TRBV4-3 | . | 14 | TGCGCCAGCAGCCAAGATCTAGGGAGTGATACGCAGTATTTT | CASSQDLGSDTQYF
TRBJ2-3 | . | TRBV12-3/TRBV12-4 | . | 11 | TGTGCCAGCCGAGAGCTCGGTACGCAGTATTTT | CASRELGTQYF
TRBJ2-3 | . | TRBV7-2 | . | 15 | TGTGCCAGCAGCCCCTCGACTAGGCTCACAGATACGCAGTATTTT | CASSPSTRLTDTQYF
TRBJ2-1 | . | TRBV28 | . | 13 | TGTGCCAGCAGTTCTGGGTTCGGCAATGAGCAGTTCTTC | CASSSGFGNEQFF
TRBJ2-7 | few | TRBV24-1 | . | 17 | TGTGCCACCAGTGATTCGTTGGACAGTCGTTCCTACAATGAGCAGTACTTC | CATSDSLDSRSYNEQYF
TRBJ2-2 | . | TRBV5-1 | . | 16 | TGCGCCAGCAGCCGGGGGACCGCTGGGAACACCGGGGAGCTGTTTTTT | CASSRGTAGNTGELFF
TRBJ2-3 | many | TRBV12-3/TRBV12-4 | TRBD2 | 16 | TGTGCCAGCAGCGAGGTCGGGGGGTCGAACACAGATACGCAGTATTTT | CASSEVGGSNTDTQYF
TRBJ2-6 | . | TRBV5-6 | TRBD2 | 18 | TGTGCCAGCAGCCCGATAGCGGGGCTTAGCTCTGGGGCCAACGTCCTGACTTTC | CASSPIAGLSSGANVLTF
TRBJ2-7 | medium-sized | TRBV20-1 | TRBD2 | 13 | TGCAGTGCTAAACAAACTAGCGACTACGAGCAGTACTTC | CSAKQTSDYEQYF
TRBJ1-1 | . | TRBV25-1 | . | 16 | TGTGCCAGCAGATTCGGGGGTGGGGGGGTGAACACTGAAGCTTTCTTT | CASRFGGGGVNTEAFF
TRBJ2-1 | few | TRBV2 | . | 13 | TGTGCCAGCAGTGGCGGGACGTACAATGAGCAGTTCTTC | CASSGGTYNEQFF
TRBJ2-7 | . | TRBV4-2 | . | 16 | TGTGCCAGCAGCCCCACTTCCCAAGCGGGTACCTACGAGCAGTACTTC | CASSPTSQAGTYEQYF
TRBJ1-2 | few | TRBV12-3/TRBV12-4 | . | 13 | TGTGCCAGCAGTCGGACAGACTTTTATGGCTACACCTTC | CASSRTDFYGYTF
TRBJ2-7 | many | TRBV28 | . | 12 | TGTGCCAGCACCAACCCCCGGGGTGGGCAGTACTTC | CASTNPRGGQYF
TRBJ2-1 | . | TRBV27 | TRBD1 | 16 | TGTGCCAGCAGTTTACAGGGACAGGGGATCTACAATGAGCAGTTCTTC | CASSLQGQGIYNEQFF
TRBJ2-3 | . | TRBV20-1 | TRBD2 | 14 | TGCAGTGCTAAGGAGCGGGAGGGCACAGATACGCAGTATTTT | CSAKEREGTDTQYF
TRBJ2-5 | . | TRBV10-3 | . | 12 | TGTGCCATCAGCTGGGATGGGGAGACCCAGTACTTC | CAISWDGETQYF
TRBJ2-3 | few | TRBV11-2 | . | 15 | TGTGCCAGCAGCTTAGGGGGGTATCGCACAGATACGCAGTATTTT | CASSLGGYRTDTQYF
TRBJ1-2 | few | TRBV9 | . | 16 | TGTGCCAGCAGCGTAGGGAATCGGGATCCTAGCTATGGCTACACCTTC | CASSVGNRDPSYGYTF
TRBJ2-7 | . | TRBV5-6 | . | 15 | TGTGCCAGCAGCGGGGGCGTATTGAGCTCGTACGAGCAGTACTTC | CASSGGVLSSYEQYF
TRBJ2-1 | . | TRBV11-2 | . | 16 | TGTGCCAGCAGCCCTCGGAGGCAGGGGTCCTACAATGAGCAGTTCTTC | CASSPRRQGSYNEQFF
TRBJ2-7 | . | TRBV3-1 | . | 18 | TGTGCCAGCAGCCAAGCTAAACTTTGGGGGGCCTTCTCCTACGAGCAGTACTTC | CASSQAKLWGAFSYEQYF
TRBJ2-5 | . | TRBV5-1 | TRBD2 | 15 | TGCGCCAGCAGCTTGGCAGCTAGCGGGAGCCAGACCCAGTACTTC | CASSLAASGSQTQYF
TRBJ2-7 | . | TRBV12-3/TRBV12-4 | TRBD1 | 16 | TGTGCCAGCAGACCTCGGGACAGAGGTGCTTCCCACGAGCAGTACTTC | CASRPRDRGASHEQYF
TRBJ2-7 | few | TRBV29-1 | . | 12 | TGCAGCGTTGTAGCTAGGGGCTACGAGCAGTACTTC | CSVVARGYEQYF
TRBJ1-2 | . | TRBV7-9 | . | 14 | TGTGCCAGCAGCTTTTCCGGGGGGGCCCCTGGCTACACCTTC | CASSFSGGAPGYTF
TRBJ2-5 | . | TRBV5-4 | . | 15 | TGTGCCAGCAGGGACTCCCGACGGTCCCAAGAGACCCAGTACTTC | CASRDSRRSQETQYF
TRBJ1-2 | . | TRBV6-5 | . | 17 | TGTGCCAGCAGTTTTCGCCCACAGGGAACGACTAACTATGGCTACACCTTC | CASSFRPQGTTNYGYTF
TRBJ1-2 | few | TRBV29-1 | TRBD1 | 13 | TGCAGCGCTGGGACAGGGGCGTACTATGGCTACACCTTC | CSAGTGAYYGYTF
TRBJ2-5 | once | TRBV29-1 | TRBD1 | 11 | TGCAGCGTCACACAGGGGAAGACCCAGTACTTC | CSVTQGKTQYF
TRBJ2-1 | many | TRBV20-1 | TRBD2 | 13 | TGCAGTGCCCAGCGGGGGGCGGGGAATGAGCAGTTCTTC | CSAQRGAGNEQFF
TRBJ2-7 | . | TRBV10-3 | TRBD1 | 15 | TGTGCCATCAGTGATTGGGCAGGGGGCTCCTACGAGCAGTACTTC | CAISDWAGGSYEQYF
TRBJ2-5 | . | TRBV7-6 | TRBD1 | 15 | TGTGCCAGCAGCCAGGGACAGGGAAGTTTAGAGACCCAGTACTTC | CASSQGQGSLETQYF
TRBJ2-1 | . | TRBV29-1 | . | 13 | TGCAGCGTTGCAATAAACTCCTACAATGAGCAGTTCTTC | CSVAINSYNEQFF
TRBJ2-5 | few | TRBV7-2 | TRBD2 | 17 | TGTGCCAGCAGCAGATCTGGGACTAGCGGGAGACAGGAGACCCAGTACTTC | CASSRSGTSGRQETQYF